These T cell receptor beta chains were read from a single sample in a study of blood T cell repertoires in COVID-19. Sequencing used immunoSEQ multiplex PCR; TCRdb keeps in-frame clones, though not all of them. Here the sample spans more than 95,000 clones, 80% to 90% being singletons. The sample was peripheral blood. The receptors here all came from a man between 60 and 75 years old with acute or convalescent COVID-19. Both conserved end residues are part of each CDR3. The order of the fields is CDR3 DNA, CDR3 protein, V gene, J gene, D gene, clone size. The D gene is left open where the match is weak. Size tells how often a clone was seen (once, few, many) or the class of an expanded clone, and some rows leave it out.

cdr3_nt: TGTGCCAGCAGCCATGGGACTAGCGGGAGTTGGGGCACAGATACGCAGTATTTT
cdr3_aa: CASSHGTSGSWGTDTQYF
v_call: TRBV7-2
j_call: TRBJ2-3
d_call: TRBD2
clone_size: NA

cdr3_nt: TGTGCCAGCAGCATCCCTCCCGGAGGGCTCTACGAGCAGTACTTC
cdr3_aa: CASSIPPGGLYEQYF
v_call: TRBV7-2
j_call: TRBJ2-7
d_call: NA
clone_size: few

cdr3_nt: TGTGCCAGCCCGGGGGGTAATGAGCAGTTCTTC
cdr3_aa: CASPGGNEQFF
v_call: TRBV5-8
j_call: TRBJ2-1
d_call: TRBD2
clone_size: NA

cdr3_nt: TGTGCCAGCTCACCTGCGGAGGAGAACACTGAAGCTTTCTTT
cdr3_aa: CASSPAEENTEAFF
v_call: TRBV18
j_call: TRBJ1-1
d_call: NA
clone_size: once

cdr3_nt: TGTGCCAGCAGCTCTCCATTACTAGCGGGATTAACCCACGAGCAGTACTTC
cdr3_aa: CASSSPLLAGLTHEQYF
v_call: TRBV27
j_call: TRBJ2-7
d_call: TRBD2
clone_size: NA

cdr3_nt: TGTGCCAGTAGTATGACCAGGGGAGCTGGGGCCAACGTCCTGACTTTC
cdr3_aa: CASSMTRGAGANVLTF
v_call: TRBV19
j_call: TRBJ2-6
d_call: NA
clone_size: NA

cdr3_nt: TGTGCCAGCAGCTTGAGCGGGGGGACTTACAATGAGCAGTTCTTC
cdr3_aa: CASSLSGGTYNEQFF
v_call: TRBV5-4
j_call: TRBJ2-1
d_call: TRBD2
clone_size: NA

cdr3_nt: TGTGCCACCAGCCCGACAGGGGCCCCAGGGGCCCAGCATTTT
cdr3_aa: CATSPTGAPGAQHF
v_call: TRBV15
j_call: TRBJ1-5
d_call: TRBD1
clone_size: NA

cdr3_nt: TGTGCCAGCACTTTCTTCGGGGAGCTGTTTTTT
cdr3_aa: CASTFFGELFF
v_call: TRBV2
j_call: TRBJ2-2
d_call: NA
clone_size: NA

cdr3_nt: TGTGCCAGCAGCCTAATCTCTAGCGGGAGAAGGTACGAGCAGTACTTC
cdr3_aa: CASSLISSGRRYEQYF
v_call: TRBV14
j_call: TRBJ2-7
d_call: TRBD2
clone_size: NA

cdr3_nt: TGTGCCAGCAGCCAACTCGGGGGGAATACGCAGTATTTT
cdr3_aa: CASSQLGGNTQYF
v_call: TRBV3-1/TRBV3-2
j_call: TRBJ2-3
d_call: TRBD2
clone_size: NA

cdr3_nt: TGTGCCACCAGCAGAGATCTAGGGGGCTCAGAGACCCAGTACTTC
cdr3_aa: CATSRDLGGSETQYF
v_call: TRBV15
j_call: TRBJ2-5
d_call: TRBD1
clone_size: NA

cdr3_nt: TGTGCCAGCAGTTTACGACAGGGGAGGGAAAAACTGTTTTTT
cdr3_aa: CASSLRQGREKLFF
v_call: TRBV28
j_call: TRBJ1-4
d_call: TRBD1
clone_size: NA

cdr3_nt: TGTGCCAGTAGTAAACTGCTCGCTTCTGGAAACACCATATATTTT
cdr3_aa: CASSKLLASGNTIYF
v_call: TRBV19
j_call: TRBJ1-3
d_call: NA
clone_size: NA

cdr3_nt: TGTGCCAGCAGCCTCAGGGGGTATGGCTACACCTTC
cdr3_aa: CASSLRGYGYTF
v_call: TRBV5-8
j_call: TRBJ1-2
d_call: TRBD1
clone_size: NA

cdr3_nt: TGTGCCAGCAGTTTAGGGGGCTACTATGGCTACACCTTC
cdr3_aa: CASSLGGYYGYTF
v_call: TRBV12-3/TRBV12-4
j_call: TRBJ1-2
d_call: NA
clone_size: few

cdr3_nt: TGTGCCAGCAGCCTAACCGGGACAACCACCGGGGAGCTGTTTTTT
cdr3_aa: CASSLTGTTTGELFF
v_call: TRBV7-9
j_call: TRBJ2-2
d_call: NA
clone_size: NA

cdr3_nt: TGTGCCAGCAGTCTGACTAGCGGGAGTCACAATGAGCAGTTCTTC
cdr3_aa: CASSLTSGSHNEQFF
v_call: TRBV27
j_call: TRBJ2-1
d_call: TRBD2
clone_size: NA

cdr3_nt: TGTGCCAGCAGTGGTAAGGGCGGGGCGGCAGATACGCAGTATTTT
cdr3_aa: CASSGKGGAADTQYF
v_call: TRBV2
j_call: TRBJ2-3
d_call: NA
clone_size: NA

cdr3_nt: TGTGCCAGCTCACCAACTAGCGACTCAGATACGCAGTATTTT
cdr3_aa: CASSPTSDSDTQYF
v_call: TRBV18
j_call: TRBJ2-3
d_call: TRBD2
clone_size: NA

cdr3_nt: TGTGCCAGCTCACCTCAGACAGGGGGCGGTTCTGGAAACACCATATATTTT
cdr3_aa: CASSPQTGGGSGNTIYF
v_call: TRBV18
j_call: TRBJ1-3
d_call: TRBD1
clone_size: NA

cdr3_nt: TGTGCCAGCAGTTTAGCGACAGGGTTTGTTGCTTTCTTT
cdr3_aa: CASSLATGFVAFF
v_call: TRBV28
j_call: TRBJ1-1
d_call: TRBD1
clone_size: NA

cdr3_nt: TGTGCCAGCAGCTCGGGACTAGCTGGTGGGGAGCTGTTTTTT
cdr3_aa: CASSSGLAGGELFF
v_call: TRBV11-3
j_call: TRBJ2-2
d_call: TRBD2
clone_size: NA

cdr3_nt: TGTGCCAGCAGTTACGCCTCGGGTCAGCCCCAGCATTTT
cdr3_aa: CASSYASGQPQHF
v_call: TRBV6-5
j_call: TRBJ1-5
d_call: NA
clone_size: NA

cdr3_nt: TGTGCCAGCAGTTTACTCATCCGAAGGGGTCAGCCCCAGCATTTT
cdr3_aa: CASSLLIRRGQPQHF
v_call: TRBV28
j_call: TRBJ1-5
d_call: NA
clone_size: NA

cdr3_nt: TGTGCCAGCAGCTTAAAGGTAGCGGGGGGCGCAGATACGCAGTATTTT
cdr3_aa: CASSLKVAGGADTQYF
v_call: TRBV7-3
j_call: TRBJ2-3
d_call: TRBD2
clone_size: NA

cdr3_nt: TGCAGCGTTGACTCTACTAACTATGGCTACACCTTC
cdr3_aa: CSVDSTNYGYTF
v_call: TRBV29-1
j_call: TRBJ1-2
d_call: NA
clone_size: NA

cdr3_nt: TGTGCCTGGAGTAATGGGGGCGGGCCAAATCAGCCCCAGCATTTT
cdr3_aa: CAWSNGGGPNQPQHF
v_call: TRBV30
j_call: TRBJ1-5
d_call: NA
clone_size: NA

cdr3_nt: TGTGCCAGCAGCGGTTACAGGGGGAATTCACCCCTCCACTTT
cdr3_aa: CASSGYRGNSPLHF
v_call: TRBV9
j_call: TRBJ1-6
d_call: TRBD1
clone_size: NA